This passage covers 27 T cell receptor beta chains from one sample sequenced in a study of CXCR3-negative and CXCR3-positive naive CD8 T cells. UMI-labeled TRB cDNA libraries were prepared by 5' RACE. For each CDR3 protein, TCRdb gives one entry from its re-call of the 5' RACE reads, without DNA. The sample has 7,500 to 9,000 distinct CDR3 sequences; the top ten hold approximately 1.6%. The sample was naive CXCR3- CD8+ T cells from blood. Subset described: CD45RO-CCR7+CD27+CD95- naive CD8+ T cells lacking CXCR3 (TNR3-). These receptors were collected from a human donor in good health. Some clones in this sample may be carry-over from other donors' samples.

The genes are TRBV6-5 and TRBJ2-1; as DNA is missing, the TRBD1 call by TCRdb cannot be tested. There are 15 residues in the CDR3. CDR1 MNHEY and CDR2 SVGAGI come from the germline V gene. The CDR3 region is CASSYSTGGANEQFF.

The V and J genes are TRBV19 and TRBJ2-7; there is no DNA to check the TCRdb D call of TRBD2. The length of the CDR3 is 14 residues. Germline V gene sequence: CDR1 LNHDA, CDR2 SQIVND (reference sequence). CDR3 loop: CASDSGSGSYEQYF.

V gene TRBV29-1 combines with J gene TRBJ2-3; the D call from TCRdb, TRBD2, cannot be confirmed without DNA. The germline gives CDR1 SQVTM, CDR2 ANQGSEA. This CDR3 is built from 14 residues. The CDR3 sequence: CSDATSGSSDTQYF.

By frequency, this clonotype is medium-sized. The chain links TRBV29-1 to TRBJ1-2. CDR1 SQVTM and CDR2 ANQGSEA come from the germline V gene. The CDR3 has 15 amino acids. CDR3 region: CSVEDRTREGYGYTF.

This clonotype registers medium-sized (0.01 to 0.1%) by frequency. The chain combines TRBV5-1 with TRBJ2-5; TCRdb designates TRBD1, a call that cannot be tested without DNA. Germline CDR1 reads SGHRS; CDR2 reads YFSETQ. The CDR3 consists of 14 residues. CDR3 protein: CASSPFQGQETQYF.

The chain couples TRBV15 to TRBJ2-2; TCRdb names TRBD1, which stays unverified in the absence of DNA. This CDR3 region has 14 residues. Germline V gene sequence: CDR1 LNHNV, CDR2 YYDKDF (reference sequence). This chain's CDR3 is CAIGQGEYPGELFF.

This chain joins TRBV29-1 and TRBJ2-6; TCRdb gives TRBD1 as the D gene, but with no DNA this cannot be confirmed. CDR1 SQVTM and CDR2 ANQGSEA come from the germline V gene. The CDR3 has 15 residues. The CDR3 sequence: CSAYDSLSGANVLTF.

The V gene is TRBV6-5, the J gene TRBJ2-5; TCRdb proposes TRBD1, but this gene call is untestable without DNA. The CDR3 extends over 15 amino acids. The germline V gene has CDR1 MNHEY and CDR2 SVGAGI. CDR3 protein: CASWASLDRKETQYF.

By frequency, this clonotype is medium-sized. The chain combines TRBV28 with TRBJ1-5; TCRdb calls TRBD1, which cannot be checked without DNA. CDR3 length equals 15 residues. Germline values: CDR1 MDHEN, CDR2 SYDVKM. The CDR3: CASSSLQGSDQPQHF.

The chain uses TRBV28 and TRBJ1-1; TCRdb calls TRBD1, which cannot be checked without DNA. The germline CDR1 and CDR2 sequences are MDHEN and SYDVKM. The CDR3 is 13 amino acids. The CDR3 spells CASSPQGYTEAFF.

This chain connects TRBV6-5 to TRBJ2-5. This CDR3 is 12 amino acids long. The germline V gene encodes CDR1 MNHEY and CDR2 SVGAGI. CDR3: CASTNAQETQYF.

This clonotype ranks as medium-sized in terms of frequency. CDR3 sequence: CSVYGGNYNEQFF. The V and J genes are TRBV29-1 and TRBJ2-1; absent DNA, TCRdb's TRBD1 call cannot be checked. This CDR3 contains 13 residues. Germline V gene sequence: CDR1 SQVTM, CDR2 ANQGSEA.

The chain carries TRBV6-5 and TRBJ2-1; the D call of TRBD1 rests on TCRdb alone, since no DNA is present to check it. CDR3 size: 17 residues. Germline V lookup: CDR1 MNHEY, CDR2 SVGAGI. The CDR3 loop reads CASSYRVAGVSYNEQFF.

The chain joins TRBV4-1 to TRBJ1-1; TCRdb gives TRBD1 as the D gene, but with no DNA this cannot be confirmed. Germline V CDR1 and CDR2: MGHRA, YSYEKL. The CDR3 runs to 15 residues. The CDR3: CASSLGQGQGTEAFF.

This chain joins TRBV29-1 and TRBJ2-3; TCRdb returns TRBD1, unconfirmable since there is no DNA. From germline, CDR1 is SQVTM and CDR2 ANQGSEA. The length of the CDR3 is 12 residues. CDR3 protein: CSVHLGQGTQYF.

Its frequency marks this clonotype as medium-sized. The V gene is TRBV29-1, the J gene TRBJ2-2; checking the TCRdb D call of TRBD1 is not possible without DNA. Germline V gene lookup returns CDR1 SQVTM and CDR2 ANQGSEA. The CDR3 has 14 residues. The CDR3 here is CSVDRGDDTGELFF.

Measured by frequency, this clonotype is medium-sized. The chain is built from TRBV14 and TRBJ2-7; TCRdb designates TRBD2, a call that cannot be tested without DNA. CDR3 length: 14 amino acids. CDR1 and CDR2 (germline): SGHDN, FVKESK. CDR3: CASSPRASSYEQYF. The entire variable domain, with the rest obtained from reference TRBV14 and TRBJ2-7, is as follows: EAGVTQFPSHSVIEKGQTVTLRCDPISGHDNLYWYRRVMGKEIKFLLHFVKESKQDESGMPNNRFLAERTGGTYSTLKVQPAELEDSGVYFCASSPRASSYEQYFGPGTRLTVT.

This clonotype shows up as medium-sized by frequency. This chain uses TRBV12-3 or TRBV12-4 with TRBJ2-2; TCRdb calls TRBD1, which cannot be checked without DNA. The CDR3 has 16 amino acids. The CDR3 spells CAIETGDEVVSGELFF.

The genes are TRBV6-4 and TRBJ2-1; TCRdb gives TRBD2 as the D gene, but with no DNA this cannot be confirmed. There are 15 residues in the CDR3. Germline V gene sequence: CDR1 MRHNA, CDR2 SNTAGT. The CDR3: CASSENVAGYNEQFF.

This clonotype registers medium-sized by frequency. The chain recombines TRBV13 with TRBJ2-1. Germline V CDR1 and CDR2: PRHDT, FYEKMQ (reference sequence). CDR3 length equals 12 residues. CDR3 residues: CASSEESNEQFF.

Considering frequency, this clonotype is large (0.1 to 1%). V gene TRBV27 combines with J gene TRBJ2-1; TCRdb's D call of TRBD1 is untestable without DNA. The germline V gene encodes CDR1 MNHEY and CDR2 SMNVEV (reference sequence). CDR3 length: 13 amino acids. CDR3 sequence reads: CASRDRGHNEQFF.

V and J are TRBV15 and TRBJ2-1; the TCRdb D gene call, TRBD1, has no DNA to confirm it. CDR1 and CDR2 from the germline V gene are LNHNV and YYDKDF (reference sequence). The CDR3 sequence is 14 residues long. The CDR3 sequence: CATSRDHGANEQFF.

The CDR3 sequence: CAISEPTGVNTEAFF. The chain employs TRBV10-3 and TRBJ1-1; there is no DNA to check the TCRdb D call of TRBD1. CDR1 and CDR2 from the germline V gene are ENHRY and SYGVKD. CDR3 length: 15 residues.

By frequency, this clonotype is medium-sized. This chain connects TRBV7-3 to TRBJ2-3; TCRdb names TRBD1, which stays unverified in the absence of DNA. Germline loops: CDR1 SGHTA, CDR2 FQGTGA. This CDR3 region has 15 residues. This CDR3 reads CASSPKDRGLDTQYF.

The rearrangement joins TRBV4-1 to TRBJ1-1; no DNA is available, so the TRBD1 call from TCRdb remains unchecked. The germline CDR1 and CDR2 sequences are MGHRA and YSYEKL. The CDR3 is made up of 15 amino acids. CDR3: CASSHEGQGFDEAFF.

The rearrangement uses TRBV29-1 and TRBJ2-7; the D gene TCRdb calls, TRBD1, cannot be checked with no DNA. Germline V gene data show CDR1 as SQVTM and CDR2 as ANQGSEA. There are 13 residues in the CDR3. The CDR3: CSVEARESYEQYF.

V gene TRBV7-2 combines with J gene TRBJ2-3; absent DNA, TCRdb's TRBD2 call cannot be checked. Germline-derived CDR1 and CDR2 are SGHTA and FQGNSA. CDR3 length: 16 amino acids. This CDR3 is CASSAPGLARTDTQYF. The variable domain in full, completed from reference TRBV7-2 and TRBJ2-3, reads GAGVSQSPSNKVTEKGKDVELRCDPISGHTALYWYRQSLGQGLEFLIYFQGNSAPDKSGLPSDRFSAERTGGSVSTLTIQRTQQEDSAVYLCASSAPGLARTDTQYFGPGTRLTVL.